The entry that follows covers one TCR beta chain sequence. This sample stems from a study of blood T cell repertoires in COVID-19. Looking at the study overall: Acute and convalescent COVID-19 samples came from the United States, Italy and Spain. From T cells, B-cell-depleted T cells, or PBMCs came the material, which was cDNA or gDNA.

V lost 2 bases, J lost 2 bases, and 7 bases lay in between. The length of the CDR3 is 14 residues. Germline-derived CDR1 and CDR2 are SGDLS and YYNGEE. Those enrolled, adults aged roughly 18 to 90 years, came from roughly 22 US areas. Grouping used clinical history reported by participants in a survey and questionnaire. Measured with immunoSEQ multiplex PCR; TCRdb has only the in-frame clones, and not every one. The top ten clones hold 0.97% of a sample with about 430,000 clones, 85% to 90% of them seen once. This TCR was sampled from a woman aged 25 to 45 with acute COVID-19. What was sequenced was PBMCs or T cells enriched from blood (not recorded which). V usage is TRBV9 and J usage is TRBJ1-4; tentative D call: TRBD1 (6 bases). The chain's CDR3 is CASSVQGTNEKLFF. Written as DNA, the CDR3 is TGTGCCAGCAGCGTCCAGGGGACTAATGAAAAACTGTTTTTT.